One sample yielded the 17 T cell receptor beta chains listed below, sequenced in a study of blood T cell repertoires in COVID-19. The data were produced by immunoSEQ multiplex PCR, yet TCRdb's version contains in-frame clones alone and is incomplete. The table records 150,000 to 200,000 clones, roughly 80% of them present only once. The sample taken for sequencing was peripheral blood. The receptors derive from a woman aged 60 to 75 with COVID-19, enrolled during active disease.

The CDR3 DNA sequence: TGTGCCAGCAGCTTTAGCGGGGGGGCACGAGAGCAGTTCTTC. This encodes CASSFSGGAREQFF. This chain joins TRBV7-2 and TRBJ2-1, with 11 positions matching TRBD2. Germline-derived CDR1 and CDR2 are SGHTA and FQGNSA. V was clipped by 3 bases and J by 10 bases; unmatched bases: 5. The CDR3 runs to 14 residues.

This CDR3 is CASSRAGTGPGGGYSNQPQHF. CDR3 nucleotides: TGTGCCAGCAGCCGAGCCGGGACAGGACCCGGAGGAGGGTATAGCAATCAGCCCCAGCATTTT. This rearrangement joins TRBV6-6 to TRBJ1-5; 8 bases match TRBD1. V lost 6 bases and J lost 0; bases outside the gene matches: 22. This CDR3 contains 21 residues. CDR1 and CDR2 from the germline V gene are MNHNY and SVGAGI (reference sequence).

This rearrangement joins TRBV11-3 to TRBJ2-1; 7 nucleotides align to TRBD2. J was trimmed by 7 bases and V by 1 base; bases with no gene match: 1. Per the germline V gene, CDR1 is SGHNT and CDR2 is YENEEA. CDR3 size: 13 residues. This CDR3 reads CASSLGRENEQFF. In DNA, the CDR3 is TGTGCCAGCAGCTTAGGGCGGGAGAATGAGCAGTTCTTC.

V is TRBV7-6 and J is TRBJ2-7; 8 bases align to TRBD1. Germline assignment: CDR1 SGHVS and CDR2 FNYEAQ. With 1 base clipped from V and 2 bases from J, the junction kept 1 base outside the gene matches. The CDR3 is 14 residues long. CDR3 region: CASSLEDRAYEQYF. The CDR3 DNA reads as TGTGCCAGCAGCTTAGAGGACAGGGCCTACGAGCAGTACTTC.

The chain employs TRBV6-5 and TRBJ2-7; 7 bases line up with TRBD1. This CDR3 is 14 amino acids long. V gave up 6 bases and J gave up 6 bases; unmatched junction bases: 11. Germline CDR1 MNHEY, CDR2 SVGAGI. DNA of the CDR3: TGTGCCAGCAGGTACACGGGACAGTCGTCCGAGCAGTACTTC. It translates to CASRYTGQSSEQYF.

J is TRBJ1-5 and V is TRBV28; D gene ambiguous. V lost 3 bases, J lost 10 bases, and 16 bases lay in between. Germline-derived CDR1 and CDR2 are MDHEN and SYDVKM. This CDR3 has 14 amino acids. The chain's CDR3 is CASSLRAVRLPQHF. The CDR3 DNA follows: TGTGCCAGCAGTTTGCGAGCCGTCAGGCTTCCCCAGCATTTT.

This clone is a singleton in its sample. The chain recombines TRBV6-1 with TRBJ2-1; TRBD1 might be the D (6 bases). The CDR3 spans 16 residues. Trimming pared 3 bases from V and 5 bases from J, leaving 17 bases between. Germline V lookup: CDR1 MNHNS, CDR2 SASEGT. CDR3 in amino acids: CASSDVGGFPDNEQFF. CDR3 nucleotides: TGTGCCAGCAGTGATGTAGGGGGATTTCCTGACAATGAGCAGTTCTTC.

The V and J genes are TRBV28 and TRBJ1-2, with a weak D call TRBD1 (6 bases). V lost 4 bases and J 3 bases, leaving 9 bases between the germline ends. The CDR3 is made up of 13 amino acids. Per the germline V gene, CDR1 is MDHEN and CDR2 is SYDVKM. The CDR3 sequence is CASSYTGHYGYTF. The CDR3 bases are TGTGCCAGCAGTTATACAGGGCACTATGGCTACACCTTC.

The chain has TRBV29-1 and TRBJ1-2; D gene ambiguous. CDR1 and CDR2 (germline): SQVTM, ANQGSEA. This CDR3 comprises 16 residues. V gave up 6 bases and J gave up 4 bases, with 24 bases separating them. CDR3 protein: CSVKKFGGRGGYGYTF. Written as DNA, the CDR3 is TGCAGCGTGAAAAAGTTTGGAGGGCGAGGAGGCTATGGCTACACCTTC.

The chain combines TRBV19 with TRBJ2-1; TRBD2 matches at 14 bases. CDR3 size: 17 residues. Germline V gene sequence: CDR1 LNHDA, CDR2 SQIVND (reference sequence). Germline trimming cut 3 bases from V and 6 bases from J; bases unmatched to any gene: 7. The CDR3 here is CASSILGLAGASNEQFF. In DNA form, the CDR3 reads TGTGCCAGTAGTATTTTGGGACTAGCGGGAGCCTCCAATGAGCAGTTCTTC.

Comments on this clone: This same CDR3 is encoded by further DNA sequences in the sample. The chain combines TRBV18 with TRBJ2-1; 13 bases are shared with TRBD2. CDR1 is KGHSH, CDR2 LQKENI, per germline. Germline trimming cut 3 bases from V and 6 bases from J; bases unmatched to any gene: 2. The CDR3 runs to 15 residues. CDR3 sequence: CASSPGLAGSNEQFF. CDR3 bases: TGTGCCAGCTCACCGGGACTAGCGGGGAGCAATGAGCAGTTCTTC.

The V and J genes are TRBV2 and TRBJ2-7, with D possibly TRBD1 on 5 matching bases. Between the trimmed V and J ends, which lost 4 bases and 7 bases, there was a span of 14 bases. This CDR3 has 13 residues. Germline lookup yields CDR1 SNHLY and CDR2 FYNNEI. CDR3 nucleotide sequence: TGTGCCAGCAGTGCCGCAGGGATGGGGGAGCAGTACGTC. This sequence encodes CASSAAGMGEQYV.

The chain joins TRBV2 to TRBJ1-4, with 7 bases lining up with TRBD1. Germline V gives CDR1 SNHLY, CDR2 FYNNEI. The CDR3 has 15 residues. The J segment lost 5 bases and the V segment lost 7 bases, leaving 10 bases of the junction unmatched. The CDR3 DNA follows: TGTGCCAGCATTCCTAACAGGGGACGGAATGAAAAACTGTTTTTT. Its protein product is CASIPNRGRNEKLFF.

The V gene is TRBV7-9, the J gene TRBJ2-7, with D possibly matching TRBD1 (5 bases). The CDR3 has 13 amino acids. Trimming left V 4 bases short and J 4 bases short, with 11 bases between. CDR1 SEHNR and CDR2 FQNEAQ come from the germline V gene (reference sequence). The CDR3 DNA reads TGTGCCAGCAGCTCCCAAAGGGGTTACGAGCAGTACTTC. It encodes CASSSQRGYEQYF.

This clone was picked up one time. The genes are TRBV6-5 and TRBJ2-7, with 10 bases that match TRBD2. In germline, CDR1 is MNHEY, CDR2 SVGAGI. The ends lost 4 bases at V and 0 bases at J; junction bases unmatched: 3. The CDR3 spans 15 residues. CDR3 sequence reads: CASSSPSGSSYEQYF. The CDR3 DNA sequence: TGTGCCAGCAGTTCCCCTAGCGGGAGCTCCTACGAGCAGTACTTC.

The rearrangement uses TRBV6-5 and TRBJ2-7, with TRBD1 identical over 9 bases. V shed 2 bases and J 11 bases; nucleotides not matched to a gene: 1. The CDR3 has 11 amino acids. Germline-derived CDR1 and CDR2 are MNHEY and SVGAGI. DNA of the CDR3: TGTGCCAGCAGTTACACAGGGGGCAAGTACGTC. Its translation: CASSYTGGKYV.

This chain joins TRBV11-1 and TRBJ2-1, with 7 bases that match TRBD1. After removal of 5 bases from V and 3 bases from J, the junction contained 7 bases not matched to a gene. The length of the CDR3 is 15 residues. CDR1 and CDR2 (germline): SGHAT, FQDESV (reference sequence). The CDR3 DNA sequence: TGTGCCAGCAGCCGAGGACAGGAACTCTACAATGAGCAGTTCTTC. Amino acid sequence: CASSRGQELYNEQFF.